The following is a TCR beta chain sequence with its context. Under the authors' procedure: Amplification with reference gene primers provided the estimates of nucleated cell counts. Some clones are missing from TCRdb's copy, which holds only in-frame ones; the method was immunoSEQ multiplex PCR. V and J calls and clone size come straight from that table; D and trimming were deduced from the DNA. The sample has fewer than 250,000 clones, 86% seen once; the top ten hold about 0.81%. This CDR3 is 15 amino acids long. CDR1 is SEHNR and CDR2 is FQNEAQ in the germline V gene (reference sequence). Trimming took 2 bases from V and 8 from J, leaving 15 bases between them. The data derive from a study of blood T cell repertoires in COVID-19. The overall study: Samples of COVID-19 (acute and convalescent) were obtained from the United States, Italy and Spain. T cells, B-cell-depleted T cells, or PBMCs provided the cDNA or gDNA that served as material.

Sequences were obtained from peripheral blood. This clonotype originated in a woman between 65 and 79 years old with acute or convalescent COVID-19. This rearrangement joins TRBV7-9 to TRBJ1-4, with D perhaps TRBD1 (6 bases). CDR3 amino acids: CASSLKQGTGEKLFF. In DNA form, the CDR3 reads TGTGCCAGCAGCTTAAAGCAGGGCACAGGGGAAAAACTGTTTTTT.